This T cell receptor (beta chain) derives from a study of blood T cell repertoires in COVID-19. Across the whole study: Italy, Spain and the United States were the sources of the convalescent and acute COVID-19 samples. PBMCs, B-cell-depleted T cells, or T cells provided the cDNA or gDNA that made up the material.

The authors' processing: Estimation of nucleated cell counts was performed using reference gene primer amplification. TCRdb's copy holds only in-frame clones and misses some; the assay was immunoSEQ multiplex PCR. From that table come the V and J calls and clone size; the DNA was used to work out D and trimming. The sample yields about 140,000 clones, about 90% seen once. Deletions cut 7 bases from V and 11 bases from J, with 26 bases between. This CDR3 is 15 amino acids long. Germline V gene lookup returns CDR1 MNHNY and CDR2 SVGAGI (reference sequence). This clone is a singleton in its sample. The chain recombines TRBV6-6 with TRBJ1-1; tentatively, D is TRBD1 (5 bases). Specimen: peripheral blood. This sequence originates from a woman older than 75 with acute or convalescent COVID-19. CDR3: CASIQENTVRGNAFF. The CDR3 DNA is TGTGCCAGCATACAGGAAAACACGGTTCGCGGTAACGCTTTCTTT.